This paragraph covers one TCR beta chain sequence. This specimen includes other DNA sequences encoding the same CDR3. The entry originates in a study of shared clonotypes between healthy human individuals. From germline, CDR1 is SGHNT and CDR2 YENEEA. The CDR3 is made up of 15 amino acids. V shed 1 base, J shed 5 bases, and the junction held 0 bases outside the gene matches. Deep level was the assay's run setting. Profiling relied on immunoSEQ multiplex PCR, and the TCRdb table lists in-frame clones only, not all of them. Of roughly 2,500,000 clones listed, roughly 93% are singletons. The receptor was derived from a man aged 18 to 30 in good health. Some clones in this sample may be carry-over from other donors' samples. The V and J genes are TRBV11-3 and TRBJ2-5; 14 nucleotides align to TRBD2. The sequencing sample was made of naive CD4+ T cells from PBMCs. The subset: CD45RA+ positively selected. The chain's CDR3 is CASSLGLAGGETQYF. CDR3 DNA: TGTGCCAGCAGCTTAGGACTAGCGGGAGGGGAGACCCAGTACTTC.